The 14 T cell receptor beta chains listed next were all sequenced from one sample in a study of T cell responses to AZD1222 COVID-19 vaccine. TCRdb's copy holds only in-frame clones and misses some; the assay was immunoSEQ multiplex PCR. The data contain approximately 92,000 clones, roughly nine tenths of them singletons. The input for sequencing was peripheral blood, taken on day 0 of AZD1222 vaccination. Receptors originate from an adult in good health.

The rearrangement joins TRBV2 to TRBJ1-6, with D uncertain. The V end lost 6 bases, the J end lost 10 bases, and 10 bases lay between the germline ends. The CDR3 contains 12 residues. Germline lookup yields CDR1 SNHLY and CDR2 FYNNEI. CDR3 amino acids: CASRGPRSPLHF. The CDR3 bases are TGTGCCAGCAGGGGCCCGAGATCACCCCTCCACTTT. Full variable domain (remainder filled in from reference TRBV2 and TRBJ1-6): EPEVTQTPSHQVTQMGQEVILRCVPISNHLYFYWYRQILGQKVEFLVSFYNNEISEKSEIFDDQFSVERPDGSNFTLKIRSTKLEDSAMYFCASRGPRSPLHFGNGTRLTVT.

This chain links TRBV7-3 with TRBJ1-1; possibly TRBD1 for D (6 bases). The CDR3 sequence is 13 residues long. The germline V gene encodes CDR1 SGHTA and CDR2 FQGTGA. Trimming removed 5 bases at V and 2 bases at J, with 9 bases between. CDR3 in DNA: TGTGCCAGCAGCCTGGGACACAACACTGAAGCTTTCTTT. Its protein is CASSLGHNTEAFF.

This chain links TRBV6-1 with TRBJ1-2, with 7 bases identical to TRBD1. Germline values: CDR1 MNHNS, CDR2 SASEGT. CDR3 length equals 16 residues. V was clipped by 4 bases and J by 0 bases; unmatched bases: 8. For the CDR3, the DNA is TGTGCCAGCAGTGCACGGGACAGCCTCTCTAACTATGGCTACACCTTC. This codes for CASSARDSLSNYGYTF.

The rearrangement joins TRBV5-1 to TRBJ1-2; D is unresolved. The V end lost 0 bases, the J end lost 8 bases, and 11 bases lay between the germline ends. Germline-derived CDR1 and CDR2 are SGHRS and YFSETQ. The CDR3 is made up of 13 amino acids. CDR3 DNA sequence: TGCGCCAGCAGCTTGGCCGGGGAAGGGGGCTACACCTTC. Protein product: CASSLAGEGGYTF. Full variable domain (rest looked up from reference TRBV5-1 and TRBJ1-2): KAGVTQTPRYLIKTRGQQVTLSCSPISGHRSVSWYQQTPGQGLQFLFEYFSETQRNKGNFPGRFSGRQFSNSRSEMNVSTLELGDSALYLCASSLAGEGGYTFGSGTRLTVV.

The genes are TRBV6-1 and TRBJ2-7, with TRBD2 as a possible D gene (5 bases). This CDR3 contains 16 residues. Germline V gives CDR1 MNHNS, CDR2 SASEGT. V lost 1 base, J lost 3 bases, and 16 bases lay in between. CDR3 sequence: CASSEEGVSALYEQYF. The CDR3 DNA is TGTGCCAGCAGTGAAGAGGGAGTGAGTGCTCTCTACGAGCAGTACTTC.

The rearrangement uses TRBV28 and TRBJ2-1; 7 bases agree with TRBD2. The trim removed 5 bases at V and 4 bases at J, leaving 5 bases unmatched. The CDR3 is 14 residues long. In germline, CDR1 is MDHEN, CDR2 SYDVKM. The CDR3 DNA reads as TGTGCCAGCAGTGGGGGACTACCATACAATGAGCAGTTCTTC. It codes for CASSGGLPYNEQFF.

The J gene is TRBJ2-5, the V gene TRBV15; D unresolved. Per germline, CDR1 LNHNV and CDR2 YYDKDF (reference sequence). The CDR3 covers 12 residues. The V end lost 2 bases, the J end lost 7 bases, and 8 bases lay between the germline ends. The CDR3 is CATSRPKGTQYF. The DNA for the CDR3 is TGTGCCACCAGCAGACCAAAGGGGACCCAGTACTTC.

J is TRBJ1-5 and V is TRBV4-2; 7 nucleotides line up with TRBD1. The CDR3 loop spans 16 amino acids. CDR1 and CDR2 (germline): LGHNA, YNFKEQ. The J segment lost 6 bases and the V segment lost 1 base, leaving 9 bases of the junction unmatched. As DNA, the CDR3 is TGTGCCAGCAGCCAAGGGGACAGCTGGCGTTTTCAGCCCCAGCATTTT. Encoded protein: CASSQGDSWRFQPQHF.

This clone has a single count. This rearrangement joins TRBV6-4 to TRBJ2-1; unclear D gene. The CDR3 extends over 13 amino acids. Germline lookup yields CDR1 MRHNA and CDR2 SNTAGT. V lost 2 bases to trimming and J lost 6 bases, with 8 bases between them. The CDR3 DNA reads TGTGCCAGCAGTGACAGCAGCGCCAATGAGCAGTTCTTC. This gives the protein CASSDSSANEQFF.

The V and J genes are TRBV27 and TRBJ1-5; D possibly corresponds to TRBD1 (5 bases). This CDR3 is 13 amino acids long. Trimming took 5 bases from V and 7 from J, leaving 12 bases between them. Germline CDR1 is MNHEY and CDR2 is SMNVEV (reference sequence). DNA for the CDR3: TGTGCCAGCAGTCTAGGGACGGGGCAGCCCCAGCATTTT. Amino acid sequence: CASSLGTGQPQHF.

CDR3 coding DNA: TGTGCCAGCAGTGACTTAGCGGGAGGGTCTGAGCAGTTCTTC. Translating it yields CASSDLAGGSEQFF. This sequence joins TRBV6-4 and TRBJ2-1; TRBD2 aligns across 11 bases. V was clipped by 1 base and J by 9 bases; unmatched bases: 2. CDR3 length: 14 amino acids. Per the germline V gene, CDR1 is MRHNA and CDR2 is SNTAGT.

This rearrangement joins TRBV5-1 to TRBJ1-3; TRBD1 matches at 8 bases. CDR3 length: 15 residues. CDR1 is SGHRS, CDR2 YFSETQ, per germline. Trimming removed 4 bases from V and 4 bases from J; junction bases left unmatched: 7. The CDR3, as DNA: TGCGCCAGCAGCCCGCGACAGGGGAAGGGAAACACCATATATTTT. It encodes CASSPRQGKGNTIYF.

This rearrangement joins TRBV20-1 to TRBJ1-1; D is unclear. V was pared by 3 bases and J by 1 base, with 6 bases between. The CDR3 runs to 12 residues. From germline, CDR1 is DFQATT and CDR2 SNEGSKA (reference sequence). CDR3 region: CSASWGNTEAFF. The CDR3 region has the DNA TGCAGTGCTAGTTGGGGGAACACTGAAGCTTTCTTT.

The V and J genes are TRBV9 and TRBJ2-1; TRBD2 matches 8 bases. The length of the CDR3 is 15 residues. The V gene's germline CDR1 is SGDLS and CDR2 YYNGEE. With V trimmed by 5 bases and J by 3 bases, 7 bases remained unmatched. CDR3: CASRGDLAGYNEQFF. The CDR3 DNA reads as TGTGCCAGCAGGGGGGATCTAGCGGGCTACAATGAGCAGTTCTTC.